The TCR beta chain described here comes from a study of blood T cells in healthy people across ages. Trimming shortened V by 6 bases and J by 6 bases, and 16 bases separated the two germline ends. The CDR3 length is 14 residues. The germline V gene encodes CDR1 MDHEN and CDR2 SYDVKM. Healthy Russian Caucasian donors spanned ages about 6 to 100 years. The authors ran a second PCR of about 6 to 11 cycles using a sample-barcoded 5' primer and a J-beta primer mix. In TCRdb, the 5' RACE reads were re-called with MiXCR into one record per CDR3 protein. There are around 780,000 distinct CDR3 sequences in the sample; around 25% occur only once, and over 2.5% lies in the top ten. Overall study findings and caveats: From one million sequenced T cells, diversity estimates were lower bounds.

The sample holds a few counts of this clonotype. The antigen remains unidentified. These same data were also listed under a study on T cells of mothers and their children. From that report: Three healthy Caucasian mothers and their six children donated.

This sequence was found in a boy aged 10-17 years in good health. V gene TRBV28 combines with J gene TRBJ2-3, with unresolved D. The specimen was blood. The CDR3 DNA reads as TGTGCCAGCAGCCGCTCGGGCCGGTCGGATACGCAGTATTTT. It codes for CASSRSGRSDTQYF.